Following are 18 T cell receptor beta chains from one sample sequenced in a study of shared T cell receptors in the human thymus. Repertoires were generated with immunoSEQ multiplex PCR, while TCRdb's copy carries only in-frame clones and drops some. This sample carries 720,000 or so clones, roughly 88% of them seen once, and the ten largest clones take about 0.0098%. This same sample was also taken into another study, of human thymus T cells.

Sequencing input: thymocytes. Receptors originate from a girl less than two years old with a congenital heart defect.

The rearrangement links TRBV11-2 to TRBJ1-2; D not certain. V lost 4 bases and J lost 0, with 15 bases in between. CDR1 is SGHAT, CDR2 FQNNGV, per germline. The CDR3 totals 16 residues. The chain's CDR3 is CASSSSAVVTNYGYTF. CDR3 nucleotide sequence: TGTGCCAGCAGCTCGTCGGCGGTGGTAACTAACTATGGCTACACCTTC.

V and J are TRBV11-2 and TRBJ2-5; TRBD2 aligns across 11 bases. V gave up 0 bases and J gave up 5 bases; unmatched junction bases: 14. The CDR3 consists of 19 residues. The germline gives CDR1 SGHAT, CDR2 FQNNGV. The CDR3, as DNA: TGTGCCAGCAGCTTAGATCTTGGGGTAGCGGGGGGGCCGAGGGAGACCCAGTACTTC. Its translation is CASSLDLGVAGGPRETQYF.

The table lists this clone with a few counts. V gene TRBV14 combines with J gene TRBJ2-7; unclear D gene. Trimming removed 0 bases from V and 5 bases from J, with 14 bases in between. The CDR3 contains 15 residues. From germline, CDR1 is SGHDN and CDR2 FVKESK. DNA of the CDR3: TGTGCCAGCAGCCAAGATCCTGCGGCTCCGGACGAGCAGTACTTC. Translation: CASSQDPAAPDEQYF. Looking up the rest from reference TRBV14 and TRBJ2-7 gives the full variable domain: EAGVTQFPSHSVIEKGQTVTLRCDPISGHDNLYWYRRVMGKEIKFLLHFVKESKQDESGMPNNRFLAERTGGTYSTLKVQPAELEDSGVYFCASSQDPAAPDEQYFGPGTRLTVT.

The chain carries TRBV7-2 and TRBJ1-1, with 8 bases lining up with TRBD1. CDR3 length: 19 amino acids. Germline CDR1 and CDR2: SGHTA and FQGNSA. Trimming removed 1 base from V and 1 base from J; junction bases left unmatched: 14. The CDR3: CASSLDWRVRGPQNTEAFF. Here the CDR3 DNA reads TGTGCCAGCAGCTTAGACTGGAGAGTCAGGGGGCCCCAGAACACTGAAGCTTTCTTT.

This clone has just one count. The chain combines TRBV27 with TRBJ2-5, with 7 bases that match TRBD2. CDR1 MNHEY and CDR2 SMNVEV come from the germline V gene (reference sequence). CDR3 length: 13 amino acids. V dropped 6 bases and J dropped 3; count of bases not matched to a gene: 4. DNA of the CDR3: TGTGCCAGCAGCTGGGGGGGAGAAGAGACCCAGTACTTC. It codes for CASSWGGEETQYF.

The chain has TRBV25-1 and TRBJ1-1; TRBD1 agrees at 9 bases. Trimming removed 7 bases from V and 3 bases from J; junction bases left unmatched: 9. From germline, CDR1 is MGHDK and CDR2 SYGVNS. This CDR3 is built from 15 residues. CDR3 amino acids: CASTIEQGAYTEAFF. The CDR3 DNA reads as TGTGCCAGCACCATAGAACAGGGGGCATACACTGAAGCTTTCTTT.

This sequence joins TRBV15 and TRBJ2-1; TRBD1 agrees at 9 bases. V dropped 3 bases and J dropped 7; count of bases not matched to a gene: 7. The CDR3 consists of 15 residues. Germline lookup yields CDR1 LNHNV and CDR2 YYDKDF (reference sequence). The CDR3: CATSSGQGSFNEQFF. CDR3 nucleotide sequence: TGTGCCACCAGCAGTGGACAGGGGAGCTTTAATGAGCAGTTCTTC.

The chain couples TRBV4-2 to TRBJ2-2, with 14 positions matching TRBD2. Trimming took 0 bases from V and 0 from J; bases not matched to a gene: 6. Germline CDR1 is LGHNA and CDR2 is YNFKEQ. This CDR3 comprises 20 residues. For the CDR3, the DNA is TGTGCCAGCAGCCAAGAGGGGACTAGCGGGGGAGACCCGAACACCGGGGAGCTGTTTTTT. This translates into CASSQEGTSGGDPNTGELFF.

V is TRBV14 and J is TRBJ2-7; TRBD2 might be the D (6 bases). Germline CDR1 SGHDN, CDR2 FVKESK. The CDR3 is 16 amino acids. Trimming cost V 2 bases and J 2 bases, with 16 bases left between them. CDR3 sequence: CASSQKGRDLAYEQYF. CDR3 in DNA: TGTGCCAGCAGCCAAAAAGGCAGGGACTTAGCCTACGAGCAGTACTTC.

CDR3 amino acids: CASSPRGGAAGANVLTF. CDR3 nucleotides: TGCGCCAGCAGCCCAAGGGGGGGGGCGGCAGGGGCCAACGTCCTGACTTTC. The V gene is TRBV4-3, the J gene TRBJ2-6, with D tentatively TRBD2 (7 bases). Germline V gene data show CDR1 as LGHNA and CDR2 as YSLEER. Trimming pared 4 bases from V and 4 bases from J, leaving 17 bases between. CDR3 length: 17 amino acids.

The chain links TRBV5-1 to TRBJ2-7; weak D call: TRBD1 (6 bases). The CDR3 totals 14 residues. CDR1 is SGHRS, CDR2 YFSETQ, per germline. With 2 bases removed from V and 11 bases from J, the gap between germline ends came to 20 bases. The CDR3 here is CASSFSSHHRDKYF. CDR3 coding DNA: TGCGCCAGCAGCTTTTCCTCCCACCACAGGGATAAGTACTTC.

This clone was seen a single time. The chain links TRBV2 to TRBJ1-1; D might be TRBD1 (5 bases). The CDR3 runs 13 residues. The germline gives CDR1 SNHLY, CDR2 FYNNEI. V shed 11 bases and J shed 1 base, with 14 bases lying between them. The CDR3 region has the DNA TGTGCCGGAACTACAGGTTGGAACACTGAAGCTTTCTTT. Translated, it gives CAGTTGWNTEAFF.

Written as DNA, the CDR3 is TGTGCCAGTAGCCCAAACCCAGGGTCAGATACGCAGTATTTT. Translation: CASSPNPGSDTQYF. V is TRBV19 and J is TRBJ2-3, with a tentative D call TRBD1 (5 bases). Germline-derived CDR1 and CDR2 are LNHDA and SQIVND (reference sequence). V lost 6 bases and J lost 4, with 14 bases in between. The CDR3 consists of 14 residues.

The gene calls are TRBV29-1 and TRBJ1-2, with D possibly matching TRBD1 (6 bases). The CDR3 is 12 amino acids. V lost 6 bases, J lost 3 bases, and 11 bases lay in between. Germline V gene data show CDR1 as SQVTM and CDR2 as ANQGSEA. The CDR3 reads CSVRDNYYGYTF. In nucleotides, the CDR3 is TGCAGCGTGAGGGACAACTACTATGGCTACACCTTC.

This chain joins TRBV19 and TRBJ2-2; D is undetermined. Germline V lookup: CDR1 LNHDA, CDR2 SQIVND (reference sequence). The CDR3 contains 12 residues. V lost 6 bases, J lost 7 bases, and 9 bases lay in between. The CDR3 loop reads CASSKHNGELFF. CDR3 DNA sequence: TGTGCCAGTAGCAAACATAACGGGGAGCTGTTTTTT.

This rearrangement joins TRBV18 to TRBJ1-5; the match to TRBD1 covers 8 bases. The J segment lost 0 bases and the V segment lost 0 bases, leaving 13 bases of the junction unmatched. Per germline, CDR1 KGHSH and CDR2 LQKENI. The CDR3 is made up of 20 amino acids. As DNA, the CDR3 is TGTGCCAGCTCACCACCGGTTACTATCGGGACAGGCCATAGCAATCAGCCCCAGCATTTT. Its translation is CASSPPVTIGTGHSNQPQHF.

The CDR3 reads CASAIRGQNTEAFF. The CDR3 DNA is TGTGCCAGCGCAATCAGGGGACAGAACACTGAAGCTTTCTTT. The rearrangement uses TRBV28 and TRBJ1-1, with a weak D call TRBD1 (6 bases). Germline-derived CDR1 and CDR2 are MDHEN and SYDVKM. This CDR3 is 14 amino acids long. Trimming took off 8 bases at V and 1 base at J, with 14 bases between the two ends.

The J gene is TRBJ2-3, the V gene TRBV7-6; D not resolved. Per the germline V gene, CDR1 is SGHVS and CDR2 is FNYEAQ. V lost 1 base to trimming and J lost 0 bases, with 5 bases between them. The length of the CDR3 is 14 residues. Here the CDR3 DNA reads TGTGCCAGCAGCTTAGACGGTAGCACAGATACGCAGTATTTT. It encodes CASSLDGSTDTQYF. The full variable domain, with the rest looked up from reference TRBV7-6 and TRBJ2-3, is GAGVSQSPRYKVTKRGQDVALRCDPISGHVSLYWYRQALGQGPEFLTYFNYEAQQDKSGLPNDRFSAERPEGSISTLTIQRTEQRDSAMYRCASSLDGSTDTQYFGPGTRLTVL.